Listed below are T cell receptor beta chains from one sample, sequenced in a study of T cells in Graves' hyperthyroidism and ophthalmopathy. MiXCR, applied by TCRdb to the multiplex PCR reads, yields one record per CDR3 protein. This sample has approximately 300,000 distinct CDR3 sequences, with roughly 19% found just once. What was sequenced was blood. The receptors were sampled from a man aged 50 or older with Graves' ophthalmopathy. Each CDR3 is given with its conserved first and last residue. A D gene is named only where the DNA matches it firmly. Expanded clones are given a class, and other clones once, few, many or no size at all.

j_call: TRBJ2-2; clone_size: many; v_call: TRBV2; d_call: TRBD2; cdr3_nt: TGTGCCAGCAGGGGACAGACTAGCGGGAGCGTGCCCGGGGAGCTGTTTTTT; cdr3_aa: CASRGQTSGSVPGELFF
j_call: TRBJ2-2; clone_size: few; v_call: TRBV5-1; d_call: NA; cdr3_nt: TGCGCCAGCAGCACTGACACCGGGGAGCTGTTTTTT; cdr3_aa: CASSTDTGELFF
j_call: TRBJ1-2; clone_size: NA; v_call: TRBV30; d_call: NA; cdr3_nt: TGTGCCTGGAGTGTATTCTCGAAGGGTAGTGGCTATGGCTACACCTTC; cdr3_aa: CAWSVFSKGSGYGYTF
j_call: TRBJ2-1; clone_size: few; v_call: TRBV19; d_call: NA; cdr3_nt: TGTGCCAGTAGTATCAGGGGCCGAATGGATGAGCAGTTCTTC; cdr3_aa: CASSIRGRMDEQFF
j_call: TRBJ2-7; clone_size: many; v_call: TRBV6-1; d_call: NA; cdr3_nt: TGTGCCAGCAGTGACGGAAAGTTCTACGAGCAGTACTTC; cdr3_aa: CASSDGKFYEQYF
j_call: TRBJ1-5; clone_size: few; v_call: TRBV12-3/TRBV12-4; d_call: TRBD1; cdr3_nt: TGTGCCAGCAGTTTAGCGGGGACAGTCTATCAGCCCCAGCATTTT; cdr3_aa: CASSLAGTVYQPQHF
j_call: TRBJ2-7; clone_size: NA; v_call: TRBV7-3; d_call: TRBD2; cdr3_nt: TGTGCCAGCAGCCCACAAGCGGGGTCAGACGAGCAGTACTTC; cdr3_aa: CASSPQAGSDEQYF
j_call: TRBJ2-2; clone_size: few; v_call: TRBV7-9; d_call: NA; cdr3_nt: TGTGCCAGCAGCTTAGTAGGTAGGGCGGAGCTGTTTTTT; cdr3_aa: CASSLVGRAELFF
j_call: TRBJ1-6; clone_size: many; v_call: TRBV2; d_call: NA; cdr3_nt: TGTGCCAGCAGTTACAGGGTTTCGGATTCACCCCTCCACTTT; cdr3_aa: CASSYRVSDSPLHF
j_call: TRBJ1-6; clone_size: many; v_call: TRBV7-6; d_call: TRBD1; cdr3_nt: TGTGCCAGCAGCCCGAGACAGGGGCAGAATTCACCCCTCCACTTT; cdr3_aa: CASSPRQGQNSPLHF
j_call: TRBJ2-7; clone_size: many; v_call: TRBV11-2; d_call: NA; cdr3_nt: TGTGCCAGCAGCCCCTCTGGCCGGGTAGAGGAGCAGTACTTC; cdr3_aa: CASSPSGRVEEQYF
j_call: TRBJ2-6; clone_size: many; v_call: TRBV20-1; d_call: NA; cdr3_nt: TGCAGTGCTAGGGACACCTCTGGGGCCAACGTCCTGACTTTC; cdr3_aa: CSARDTSGANVLTF
j_call: TRBJ2-3; clone_size: NA; v_call: TRBV11-2; d_call: NA; cdr3_nt: TGTGCCAGCAGCTTCCACTCAGATACGCAGTATTTT; cdr3_aa: CASSFHSDTQYF
j_call: TRBJ2-6; clone_size: NA; v_call: TRBV30; d_call: NA; cdr3_nt: TGTGCCTGGAGTGCTCTAGGCAGAACTTGGTCTGGGGCCAACGTCCTGACTTTC; cdr3_aa: CAWSALGRTWSGANVLTF
j_call: TRBJ1-1; clone_size: many; v_call: TRBV7-2; d_call: NA; cdr3_nt: TGTGCCAGCAGCTTTGGGCGGACTGAAGCTTTCTTT; cdr3_aa: CASSFGRTEAFF
j_call: TRBJ1-5; clone_size: many; v_call: TRBV28; d_call: TRBD1; cdr3_nt: TGTGCCAGCAGTAGCCCTGACAGGGCGAGCAATCAGCCCCAGCATTTT; cdr3_aa: CASSSPDRASNQPQHF
j_call: TRBJ2-2; clone_size: few; v_call: TRBV15; d_call: NA; cdr3_nt: TGTGCCACCAGCAGAGATAAGCTAGCAGTTAACACCGGGGAGCTGTTTTTT; cdr3_aa: CATSRDKLAVNTGELFF
j_call: TRBJ2-7; clone_size: many; v_call: TRBV5-1; d_call: NA; cdr3_nt: TGCGCCAGCAGCTGGATCTCGGGCGAGCAGTACTTC; cdr3_aa: CASSWISGEQYF
j_call: TRBJ2-3; clone_size: many; v_call: TRBV29-1; d_call: TRBD2; cdr3_nt: TGCAGCGTAGCTTTCCTAGCGGGAGGAACAGATACGCAGTATTTT; cdr3_aa: CSVAFLAGGTDTQYF
j_call: TRBJ1-3; clone_size: NA; v_call: TRBV7-6; d_call: NA; cdr3_nt: TGTGCCAGCAGCTTAGCGTCGGAATCTGGAAACACCATATATTTT; cdr3_aa: CASSLASESGNTIYF
j_call: TRBJ2-5; clone_size: many; v_call: TRBV2; d_call: NA; cdr3_nt: TGTGCCAGCAGTGAACGTATAGCCCCCGAGACCCAGTACTTC; cdr3_aa: CASSERIAPETQYF
j_call: TRBJ2-5; clone_size: few; v_call: TRBV24-1; d_call: NA; cdr3_nt: TGTGCCACCAGTGACCCCGATTGGGGGACCCAGTACTTC; cdr3_aa: CATSDPDWGTQYF
j_call: TRBJ2-7; clone_size: NA; v_call: TRBV6-5; d_call: NA; cdr3_nt: TGTGCCAGCAGTTACGGTGGGCGGTCAACCTACTACGAGCAGTACTTC; cdr3_aa: CASSYGGRSTYYEQYF
j_call: TRBJ2-2; clone_size: NA; v_call: TRBV28; d_call: NA; cdr3_nt: TGTGCCAGCAGGACGACAACCGGGTTCAAGGGATACGCCGGGGAGCTGTTTTTT; cdr3_aa: CASRTTTGFKGYAGELFF
j_call: TRBJ2-2; clone_size: NA; v_call: TRBV24-1; d_call: TRBD2; cdr3_nt: TGTGCCACCAGTGATAAAGGGGGCGGTAGCGGGAGAGCGACCACCGGGGAGCTGTTTTTT; cdr3_aa: CATSDKGGGSGRATTGELFF
j_call: TRBJ2-1; clone_size: NA; v_call: TRBV11-1; d_call: TRBD2; cdr3_nt: TGTGCCAGCAGCAAAGCGGGAGGGATCGGCGAGCAGTTCTTC; cdr3_aa: CASSKAGGIGEQFF
j_call: TRBJ2-5; clone_size: NA; v_call: TRBV2; d_call: TRBD2; cdr3_nt: TGTGCCAGCAGTGAACTAGCGGGGACCAGACCGCAGTACTTC; cdr3_aa: CASSELAGTRPQYF
j_call: TRBJ2-1; clone_size: many; v_call: TRBV5-1; d_call: NA; cdr3_nt: TGCGCCAGCAGCTCGACTAGAGTTGAGCAGTTCTTC; cdr3_aa: CASSSTRVEQFF